The 10 T cell receptor beta chains given below trace back to one sample, sequenced in a study of blood T cell repertoires in COVID-19. Sequenced by immunoSEQ multiplex PCR; TCRdb stores in-frame clones only, minus some. The table lists roughly 15,000 clones, 73% of them singletons. The material sequenced was peripheral blood. These receptors came from a man between 65 and 85 years old with acute or convalescent COVID-19.

V is TRBV24-1 and J is TRBJ2-2; TRBD1 matches 8 bases. Germline V CDR1 and CDR2: KGHDR, SFDVKD. The length of the CDR3 is 13 residues. Trimming removed 9 bases from V and 6 bases from J; junction bases left unmatched: 5. CDR3 residues: CATGQGGAGELFF. CDR3 DNA sequence: TGTGCCACCGGACAGGGAGGAGCCGGGGAGCTGTTTTTT.

This chain connects TRBV30 to TRBJ1-2; 7 bases map to TRBD1. Germline-derived CDR1 and CDR2 are GTSNPN and SVGIG (reference sequence). V lost 2 bases and J lost 5; bases outside the gene matches: 11. This CDR3 contains 15 residues. DNA of the CDR3: TGTGCCTGGAGTCTCAGGGGGTCCGATGGATATGGCTACACCTTC. As protein: CAWSLRGSDGYGYTF.

V and J are TRBV29-1 and TRBJ2-5; weak D call: TRBD1 (5 bases). This CDR3 comprises 14 residues. CDR1 is SQVTM, CDR2 ANQGSEA, per germline. V gave up 3 bases and J gave up 5 bases, with 16 bases separating them. CDR3 protein: CSVESQGVGETQYF. The DNA of the CDR3 is TGCAGCGTTGAGTCGCAAGGGGTCGGGGAGACCCAGTACTTC. Drawing the rest from reference TRBV29-1 and TRBJ2-5, the complete variable domain is SAVISQKPSRDICQRGTSLTIQCQVDSQVTMMFWYRQQPGQSLTLIATANQGSEATYESGFVIDKFPISRPNLTFSTLTVSNMSPEDSSIYLCSVESQGVGETQYFGPGTRLLVL.

There are a few counts of this clone. The V and J genes are TRBV2 and TRBJ2-2; D is unresolved. Germline CDR1 reads SNHLY; CDR2 reads FYNNEI. The CDR3 loop spans 14 amino acids. V was pared by 3 bases and J by 6 bases, with 11 bases between. The CDR3, as DNA: TGTGCCAGCAGTGAGCTCGGTACGGCCGGGGAGCTGTTTTTT. Its protein is CASSELGTAGELFF.

The V gene is TRBV5-4, the J gene TRBJ1-2; 9 bases fit TRBD1. The V segment lost 3 bases and the J segment 7 bases; nucleotides outside the gene matches: 4. Germline V CDR1 and CDR2: SGHNT, YYREEE (reference sequence). The CDR3 totals 13 residues. The DNA for the CDR3 is TGTGCCAGCAGCTGGACAGGGGAGAGTGGCTACACCTTC. This gives the protein CASSWTGESGYTF.

The chain carries TRBV5-1 and TRBJ2-7; 8 bases align to TRBD2. With V trimmed by 0 bases and J by 6 bases, 5 bases remained unmatched. CDR3 length equals 14 residues. Germline V gene sequence: CDR1 SGHRS, CDR2 YFSETQ. The CDR3 DNA follows: TGCGCCAGCAGCTTGGAGGGACTAGTGAGCGAGCAGTACTTC. This gives the protein CASSLEGLVSEQYF.

This clone was observed once. V gene TRBV5-1 combines with J gene TRBJ2-7; TRBD2 aligns across 9 bases. Germline V gene lookup returns CDR1 SGHRS and CDR2 YFSETQ. V shed 1 base, J shed 2 bases, and the junction held 13 bases outside the gene matches. The CDR3 is 18 amino acids. The CDR3, as DNA: TGCGCCAGCAGCTTGTCAGCGAGGGGCGGGAGGGCCCCCTACGAGCAGTACTTC. Encoded protein: CASSLSARGGRAPYEQYF.

The rearrangement links TRBV18 to TRBJ1-5; weak D call: TRBD1 (5 bases). The germline V gene has CDR1 KGHSH and CDR2 LQKENI. CDR3 length: 15 amino acids. V was clipped by 2 bases and J by 3 bases, with 11 bases between them. The CDR3 nucleotides are TGTGCCAGCTCACCAGGAGGGGACTCCAATCAGCCCCAGCATTTT. It codes for CASSPGGDSNQPQHF.

This clone was found once. The chain couples TRBV18 to TRBJ1-1; no reliable D call. The V gene's germline CDR1 is KGHSH and CDR2 LQKENI. Trimming removed 2 bases from V and 0 bases from J, with 7 bases in between. The CDR3 extends over 14 amino acids. CDR3 coding DNA: TGTGCCAGCTCACCAACAAACATGAACACTGAAGCTTTCTTT. It yields the protein CASSPTNMNTEAFF.

The rearrangement links TRBV3-1 (or the pseudogene TRBV3-2) to TRBJ2-3; the match to TRBD2 covers 9 bases. CDR1 LGHDT and CDR2 YNNKEL come from the germline V gene (reference sequence). Trimming at V came to 0 bases and at J to 4 bases, leaving 8 bases not matched to a gene. The CDR3 extends over 17 amino acids. The DNA of the CDR3 is TGTGCCAGCAGCCAAGATTTCCAGCGGGGGGCCGCAGATACGCAGTATTTT. Amino acid sequence: CASSQDFQRGAADTQYF.